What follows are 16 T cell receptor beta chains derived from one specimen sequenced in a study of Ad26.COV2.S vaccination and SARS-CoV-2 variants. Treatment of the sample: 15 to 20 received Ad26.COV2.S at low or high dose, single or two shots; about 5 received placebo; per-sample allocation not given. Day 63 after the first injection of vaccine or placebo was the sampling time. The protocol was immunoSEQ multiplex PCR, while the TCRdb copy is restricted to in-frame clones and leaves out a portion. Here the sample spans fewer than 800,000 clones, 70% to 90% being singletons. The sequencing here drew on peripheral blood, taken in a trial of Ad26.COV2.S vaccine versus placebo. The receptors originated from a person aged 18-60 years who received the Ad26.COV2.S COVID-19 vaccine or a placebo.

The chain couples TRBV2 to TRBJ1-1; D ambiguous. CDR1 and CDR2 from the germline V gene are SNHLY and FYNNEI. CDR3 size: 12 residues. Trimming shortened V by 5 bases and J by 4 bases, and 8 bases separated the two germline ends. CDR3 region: CASSPVGTEAFF. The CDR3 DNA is TGTGCCAGCAGTCCAGTGGGCACTGAAGCTTTCTTT.

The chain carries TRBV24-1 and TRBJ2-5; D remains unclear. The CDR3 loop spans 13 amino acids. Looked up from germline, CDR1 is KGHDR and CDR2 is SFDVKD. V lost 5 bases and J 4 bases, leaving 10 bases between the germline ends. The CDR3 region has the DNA TGTGCCACCAGTGTGGGGTCGGTAGAGACCCAGTACTTC. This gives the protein CATSVGSVETQYF.

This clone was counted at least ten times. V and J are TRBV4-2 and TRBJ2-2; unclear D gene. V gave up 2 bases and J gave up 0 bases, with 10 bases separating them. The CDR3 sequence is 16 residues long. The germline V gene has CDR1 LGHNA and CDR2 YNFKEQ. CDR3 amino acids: CASSQMKTSNTGELFF. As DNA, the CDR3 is TGTGCCAGCAGCCAAATGAAAACCTCGAACACCGGGGAGCTGTTTTTT.

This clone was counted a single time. The CDR3 reads CASSIAQGRGTDTQYF. The CDR3 DNA sequence: TGTGCCAGTAGTATAGCACAGGGTCGAGGCACAGATACGCAGTATTTT. This chain joins TRBV19 and TRBJ2-3, with a possible D match to TRBD1 (6 bases). Germline V gene data show CDR1 as LNHDA and CDR2 as SQIVND (reference sequence). CDR3 size: 16 residues. Between the trimmed V and J ends, which lost 1 base and 1 base, there was a span of 12 bases. Full variable domain (remainder filled in from reference TRBV19 and TRBJ2-3): DGGITQSPKYLFRKEGQNVTLSCEQNLNHDAMYWYRQDPGQGLRLIYYSQIVNDFQKGDIAEGYSVSREKKESFPLTVTSAQKNPTAFYLCASSIAQGRGTDTQYFGPGTRLTVL.

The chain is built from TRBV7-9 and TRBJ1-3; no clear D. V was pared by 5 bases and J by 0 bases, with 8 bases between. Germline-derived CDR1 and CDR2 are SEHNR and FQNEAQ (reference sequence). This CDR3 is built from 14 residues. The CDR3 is CASSLRFSGNTIYF. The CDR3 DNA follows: TGTGCCAGCAGCCTGAGATTCTCTGGAAACACCATATATTTT.

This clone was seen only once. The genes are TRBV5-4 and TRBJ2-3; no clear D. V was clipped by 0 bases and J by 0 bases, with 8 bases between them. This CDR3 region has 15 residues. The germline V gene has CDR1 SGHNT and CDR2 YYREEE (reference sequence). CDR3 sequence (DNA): TGTGCCAGCAGCTTGGGCACAGTAAGCACAGATACGCAGTATTTT. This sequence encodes CASSLGTVSTDTQYF.

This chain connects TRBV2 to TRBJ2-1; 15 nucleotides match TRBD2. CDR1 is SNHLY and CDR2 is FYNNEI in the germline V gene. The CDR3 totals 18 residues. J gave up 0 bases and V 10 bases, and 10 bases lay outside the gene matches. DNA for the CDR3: TGTGCCACTAGAGGGACTAGCGGGAGGAAAAGCTCCTACAATGAGCAGTTCTTC. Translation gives CATRGTSGRKSSYNEQFF.

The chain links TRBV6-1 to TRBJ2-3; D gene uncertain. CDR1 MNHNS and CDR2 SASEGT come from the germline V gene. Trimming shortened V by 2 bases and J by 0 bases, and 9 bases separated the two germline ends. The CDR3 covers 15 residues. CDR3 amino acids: CASSEFPTSTDTQYF. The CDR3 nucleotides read TGTGCCAGCAGTGAATTCCCTACTAGCACAGATACGCAGTATTTT.

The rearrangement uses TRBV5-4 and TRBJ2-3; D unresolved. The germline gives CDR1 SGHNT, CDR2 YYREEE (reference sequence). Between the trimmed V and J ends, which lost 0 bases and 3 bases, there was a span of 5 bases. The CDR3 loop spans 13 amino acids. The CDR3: CASSLVGTDTQYF. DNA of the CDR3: TGTGCCAGCAGCTTGGTGGGAACAGATACGCAGTATTTT.

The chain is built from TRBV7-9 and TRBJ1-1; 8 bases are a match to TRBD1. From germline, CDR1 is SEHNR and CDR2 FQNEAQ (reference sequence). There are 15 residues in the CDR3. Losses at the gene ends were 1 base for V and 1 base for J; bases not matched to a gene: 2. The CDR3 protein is CASSLGTGPNTEAFF. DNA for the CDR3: TGTGCCAGCAGCTTAGGGACAGGGCCGAACACTGAAGCTTTCTTT. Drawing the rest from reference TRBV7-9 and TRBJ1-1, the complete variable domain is DTGVSQNPRHKITKRGQNVTFRCDPISEHNRLYWYRQTLGQGPEFLTYFQNEAQLEKSRLLSDRFSAERPKGSFSTLEIQRTEQGDSAMYLCASSLGTGPNTEAFFGQGTRLTVV.

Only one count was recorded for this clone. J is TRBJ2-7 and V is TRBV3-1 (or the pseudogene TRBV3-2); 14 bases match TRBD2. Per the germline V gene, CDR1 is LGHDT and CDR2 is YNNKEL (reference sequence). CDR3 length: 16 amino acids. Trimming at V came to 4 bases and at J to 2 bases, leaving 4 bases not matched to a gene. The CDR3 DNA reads TGTGCCAGCAGCCGACTAGCGGGAGGGTACGCCTACGAGCAGTACTTC. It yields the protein CASSRLAGGYAYEQYF.

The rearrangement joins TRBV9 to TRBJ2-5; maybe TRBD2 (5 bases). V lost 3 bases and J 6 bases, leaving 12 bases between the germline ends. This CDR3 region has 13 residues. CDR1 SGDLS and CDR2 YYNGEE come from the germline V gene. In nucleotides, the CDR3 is TGTGCCAGCAGCGCATCGGACGGGAAGACCCAGTACTTC. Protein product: CASSASDGKTQYF.

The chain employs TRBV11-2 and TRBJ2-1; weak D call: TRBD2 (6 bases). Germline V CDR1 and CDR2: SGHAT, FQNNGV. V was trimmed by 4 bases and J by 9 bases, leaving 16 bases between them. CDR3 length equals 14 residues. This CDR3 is CASSSPGSRREQFF. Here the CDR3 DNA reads TGTGCCAGCAGCTCCCCCGGGAGCCGTCGTGAGCAGTTCTTC. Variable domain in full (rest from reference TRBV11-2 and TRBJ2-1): EAGVAQSPRYKIIEKRQSVAFWCNPISGHATLYWYQQILGQGPKLLIQFQNNGVVDDSQLPKDRFSAERLKGVDSTLKIQPAKLEDSAVYLCASSSPGSRREQFFGPGTRLTVL.

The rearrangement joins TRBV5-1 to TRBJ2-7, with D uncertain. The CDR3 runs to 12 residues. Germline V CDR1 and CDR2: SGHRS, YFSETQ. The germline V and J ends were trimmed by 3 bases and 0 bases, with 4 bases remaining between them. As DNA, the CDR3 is TGCGCCAGCAGCTCCCCCTCCTACGAGCAGTACTTC. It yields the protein CASSSPSYEQYF.

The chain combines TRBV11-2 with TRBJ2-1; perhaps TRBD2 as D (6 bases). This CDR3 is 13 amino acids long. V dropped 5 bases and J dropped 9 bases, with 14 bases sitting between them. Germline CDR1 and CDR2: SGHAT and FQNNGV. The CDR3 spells CASSPPPGSEQFF. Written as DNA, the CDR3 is TGTGCCAGCAGCCCACCCCCCGGGAGTGAGCAGTTCTTC.

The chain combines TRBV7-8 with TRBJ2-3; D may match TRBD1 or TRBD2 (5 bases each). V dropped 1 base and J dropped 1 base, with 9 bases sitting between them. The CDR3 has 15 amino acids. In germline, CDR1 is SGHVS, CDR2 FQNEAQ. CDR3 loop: CASSLGGTGTDTQYF. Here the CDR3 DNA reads TGTGCCAGCAGCTTAGGGGGGACCGGCACAGATACGCAGTATTTT.